This record covers a single T cell receptor (beta chain). Its specificity is not known. The CDR3 extends over 15 amino acids. CDR1 and CDR2 from the germline V gene are MDHEN and SYDVKM. The V and J ends lost 2 bases and 7 bases, in that order; junction bases with no gene match: 2. The data stem from a study of T cells in localized non-small cell lung cancer. Points from the study as a whole: Heterogeneity cannot be ruled out, as sequencing used one tumor region only.

Measured with immunoSEQ multiplex PCR; TCRdb has only the in-frame clones, and not every one. The table shows under 150,000 clones, with more than 70% occurring only once. The source of this sequence is a female donor over 55 with stage I lung adenocarcinoma. The V and J genes are TRBV28 and TRBJ1-4, with 12 bases identical to TRBD1. The sample was peripheral blood, taken before any cancer treatment. The CDR3 coding sequence is TGTGCCAGCAGTTTAGGGGGACAGGGGGCTGAAAAACTGTTTTTT. This encodes CASSLGGQGAEKLFF.